This TCR beta chain originates from a study of T cells in Graves' hyperthyroidism and ophthalmopathy. This clonotype has a single count. There were TCR beta CDR3 regions amplified from RNA transcripts. The TCR CDR3 first-round RT-PCR relied on the HTBI primer set. TCRdb re-derived calls from the multiplex PCR reads in MiXCR, one entry per CDR3 protein. The sample lists roughly 130,000 distinct CDR3 sequences, more than 20% seen once, with around two thirds in the top ten. CDR3 length: 19 amino acids. Per the germline V gene, CDR1 is SQVTM and CDR2 is ANQGSEA. V lost 5 bases to trimming and J lost 1 base; unmatched junction nucleotides: 17.

The sequence was collected from a woman between 50 and 59 years old with Graves' hyperthyroidism that later progressed to Graves' ophthalmopathy. Sequencing was done on a sample of blood. This chain connects TRBV29-1 to TRBJ2-1; 10 positions match TRBD2. DNA of the CDR3: TGCAGCGTTATACCCTGGGGTAGCGGGAGGAGTAGATCCTACAATGAGCAGTTCTTC. Translation gives CSVIPWGSGRSRSYNEQFF.